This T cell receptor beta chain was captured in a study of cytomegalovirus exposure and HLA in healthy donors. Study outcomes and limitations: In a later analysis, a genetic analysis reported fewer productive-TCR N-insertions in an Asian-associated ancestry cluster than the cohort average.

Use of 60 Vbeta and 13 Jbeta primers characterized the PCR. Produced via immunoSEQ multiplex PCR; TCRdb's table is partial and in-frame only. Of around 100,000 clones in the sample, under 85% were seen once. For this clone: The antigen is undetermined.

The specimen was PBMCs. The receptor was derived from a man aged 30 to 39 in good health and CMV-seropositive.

The CDR3 bases are TGTGCCAGCAGCGTATTAAGCGGGGGGAGCACAGATACGCAGTATTTT. Its translation: CASSVLSGGSTDTQYF. The V and J genes are TRBV9 and TRBJ2-3, with 9 bases fitting TRBD2. Losses at the gene ends were 1 base for V and 0 bases for J; bases not matched to a gene: 3. The CDR3 spans 16 residues. Germline loops: CDR1 SGDLS, CDR2 YYNGEE.